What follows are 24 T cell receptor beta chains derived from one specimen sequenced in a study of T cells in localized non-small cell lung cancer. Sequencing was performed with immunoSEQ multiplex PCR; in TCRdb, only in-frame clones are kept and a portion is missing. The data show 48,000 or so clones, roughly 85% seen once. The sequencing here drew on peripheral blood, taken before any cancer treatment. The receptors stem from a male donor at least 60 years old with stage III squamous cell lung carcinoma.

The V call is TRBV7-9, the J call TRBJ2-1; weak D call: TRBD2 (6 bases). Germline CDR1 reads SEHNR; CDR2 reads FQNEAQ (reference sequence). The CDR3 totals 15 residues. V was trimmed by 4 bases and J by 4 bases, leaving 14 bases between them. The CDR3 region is CASSSRDWSYNEQFF. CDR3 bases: TGTGCCAGCAGCTCCCGGGACTGGTCGTACAATGAGCAGTTCTTC.

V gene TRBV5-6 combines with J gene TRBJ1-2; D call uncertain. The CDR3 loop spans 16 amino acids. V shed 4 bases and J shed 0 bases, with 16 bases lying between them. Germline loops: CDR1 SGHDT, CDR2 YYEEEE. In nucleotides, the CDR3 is TGTGCCAGCAGCCCACCGGGTTCGGGGACTAACTATGGCTACACCTTC. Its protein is CASSPPGSGTNYGYTF.

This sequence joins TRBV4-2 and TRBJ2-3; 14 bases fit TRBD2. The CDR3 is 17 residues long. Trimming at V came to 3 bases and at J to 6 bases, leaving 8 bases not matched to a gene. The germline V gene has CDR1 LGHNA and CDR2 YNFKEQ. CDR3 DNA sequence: TGTGCCAGCAGCCAGGGTGGACTAGCGGGGGGTAAGGATACGCAGTATTTT. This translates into CASSQGGLAGGKDTQYF.

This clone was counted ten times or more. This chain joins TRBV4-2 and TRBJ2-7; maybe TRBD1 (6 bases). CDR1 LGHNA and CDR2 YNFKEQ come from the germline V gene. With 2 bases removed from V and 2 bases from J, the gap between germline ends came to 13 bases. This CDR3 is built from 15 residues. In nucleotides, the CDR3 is TGTGCCAGCAGCCAAACGACAGGCCAGACCTACGAGCAGTACTTC. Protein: CASSQTTGQTYEQYF.

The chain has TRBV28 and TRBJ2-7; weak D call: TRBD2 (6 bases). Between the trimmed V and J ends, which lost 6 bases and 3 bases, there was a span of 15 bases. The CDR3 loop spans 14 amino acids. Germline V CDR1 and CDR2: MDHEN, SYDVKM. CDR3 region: CASSTGDSGYEQYF. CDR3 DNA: TGTGCCAGCAGCACTGGGGACTCGGGCTACGAGCAGTACTTC.

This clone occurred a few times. The CDR3 DNA reads as TGTGCCAGCAGTTACGTGAGTGCGGACTACGAGCAGTACTTC. It codes for CASSYVSADYEQYF. V gene TRBV6-6 combines with J gene TRBJ2-7, with D uncertain. The V end was cut by 2 bases, the J end by 3 bases, with 11 bases between. Germline V gives CDR1 MNHNY, CDR2 SVGAGI (reference sequence). This CDR3 region has 14 residues.

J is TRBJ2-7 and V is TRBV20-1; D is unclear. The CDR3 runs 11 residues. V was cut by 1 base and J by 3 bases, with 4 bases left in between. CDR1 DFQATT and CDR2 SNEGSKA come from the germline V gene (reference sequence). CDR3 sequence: CSARGGYEQYF. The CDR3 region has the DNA TGCAGTGCTAGAGGGGGCTACGAGCAGTACTTC.

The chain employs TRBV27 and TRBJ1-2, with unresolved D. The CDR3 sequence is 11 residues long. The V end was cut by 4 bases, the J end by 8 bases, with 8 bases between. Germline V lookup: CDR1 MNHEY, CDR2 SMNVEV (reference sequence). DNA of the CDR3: TGTGCCAGCAGTTCCCGTCGCGGCTACACCTTC. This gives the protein CASSSRRGYTF.

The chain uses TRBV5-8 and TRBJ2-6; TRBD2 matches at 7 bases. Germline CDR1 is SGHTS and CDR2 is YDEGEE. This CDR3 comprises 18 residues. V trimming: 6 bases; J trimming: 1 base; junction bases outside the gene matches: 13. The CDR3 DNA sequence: TGTGCCAGCACCAATGGGGGGGTCCCCCTATCTGGGGCCAACGTCCTGACTTTC. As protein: CASTNGGVPLSGANVLTF.

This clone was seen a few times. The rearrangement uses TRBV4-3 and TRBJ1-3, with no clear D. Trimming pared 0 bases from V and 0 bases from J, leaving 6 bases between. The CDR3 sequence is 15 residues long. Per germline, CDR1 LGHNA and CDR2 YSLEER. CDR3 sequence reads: CASSQDLSSGNTIYF. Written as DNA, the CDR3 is TGCGCCAGCAGCCAAGACCTGAGCTCTGGAAACACCATATATTTT.

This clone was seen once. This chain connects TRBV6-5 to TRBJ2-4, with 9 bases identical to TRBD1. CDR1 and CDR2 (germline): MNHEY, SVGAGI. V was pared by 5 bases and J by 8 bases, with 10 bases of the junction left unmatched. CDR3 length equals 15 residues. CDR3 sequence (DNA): TGTGCCAGCAGTATGCAGGGACAGGGTGTGGACATTCAGTACTTC. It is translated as CASSMQGQGVDIQYF.

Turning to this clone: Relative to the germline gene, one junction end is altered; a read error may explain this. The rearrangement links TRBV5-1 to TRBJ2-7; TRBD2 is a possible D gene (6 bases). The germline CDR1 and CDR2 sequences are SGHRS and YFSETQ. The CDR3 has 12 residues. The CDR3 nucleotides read TGCGCCGGCAGCTTGGGACTCTACGAGCAGTACTTC. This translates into CAGSLGLYEQYF.

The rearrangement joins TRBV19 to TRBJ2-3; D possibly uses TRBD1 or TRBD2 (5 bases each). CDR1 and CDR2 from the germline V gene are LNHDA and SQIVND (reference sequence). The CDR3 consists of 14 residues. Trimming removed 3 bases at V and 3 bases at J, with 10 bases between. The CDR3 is CASSIGWGTDTQYF. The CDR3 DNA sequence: TGTGCCAGTAGTATCGGCTGGGGGACAGATACGCAGTATTTT.

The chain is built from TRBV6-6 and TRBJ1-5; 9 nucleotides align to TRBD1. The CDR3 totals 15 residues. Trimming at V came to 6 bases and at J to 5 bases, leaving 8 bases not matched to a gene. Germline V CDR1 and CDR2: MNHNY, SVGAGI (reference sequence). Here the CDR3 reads CASSVQGAGYQPQHF. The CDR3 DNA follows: TGTGCCAGCAGCGTACAGGGGGCCGGATATCAGCCCCAGCATTTT.

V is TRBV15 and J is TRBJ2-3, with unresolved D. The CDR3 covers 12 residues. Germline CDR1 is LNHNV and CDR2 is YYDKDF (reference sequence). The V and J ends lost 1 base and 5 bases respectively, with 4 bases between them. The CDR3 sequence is CATSRARDTQYF. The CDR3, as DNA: TGTGCCACCAGCAGAGCGAGAGATACGCAGTATTTT.

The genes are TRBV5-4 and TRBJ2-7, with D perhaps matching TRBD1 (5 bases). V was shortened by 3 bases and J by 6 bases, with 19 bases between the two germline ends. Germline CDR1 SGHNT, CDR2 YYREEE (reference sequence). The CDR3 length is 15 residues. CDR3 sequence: CASSSPAGQSGEQYF. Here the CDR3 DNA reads TGTGCCAGCAGCTCGCCCGCCGGACAATCTGGCGAGCAGTACTTC.

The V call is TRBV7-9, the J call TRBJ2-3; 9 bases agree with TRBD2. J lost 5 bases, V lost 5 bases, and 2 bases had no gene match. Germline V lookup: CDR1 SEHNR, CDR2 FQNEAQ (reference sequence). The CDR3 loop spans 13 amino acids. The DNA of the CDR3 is TGTGCCAGCAGCAGTAGCGGGGGAGATACGCAGTATTTT. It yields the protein CASSSSGGDTQYF.

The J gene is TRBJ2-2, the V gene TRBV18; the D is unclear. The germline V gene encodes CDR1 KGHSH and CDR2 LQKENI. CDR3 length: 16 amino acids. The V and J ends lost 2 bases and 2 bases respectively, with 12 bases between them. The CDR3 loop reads CASSPINSLNTGELFF. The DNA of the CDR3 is TGTGCCAGCTCACCAATTAACAGCTTAAACACCGGGGAGCTGTTTTTT.

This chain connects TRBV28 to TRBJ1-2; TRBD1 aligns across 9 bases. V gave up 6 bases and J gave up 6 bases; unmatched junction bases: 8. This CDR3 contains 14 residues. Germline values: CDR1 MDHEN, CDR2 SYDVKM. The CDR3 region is CASRLTGTGHGYTF. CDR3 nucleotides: TGTGCCAGCAGATTAACCGGGACAGGGCATGGCTACACCTTC.

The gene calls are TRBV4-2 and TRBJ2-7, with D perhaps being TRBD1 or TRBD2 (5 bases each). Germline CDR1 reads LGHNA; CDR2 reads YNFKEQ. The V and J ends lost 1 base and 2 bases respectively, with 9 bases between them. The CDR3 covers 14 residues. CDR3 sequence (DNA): TGTGCCAGCAGCCAAGTCCCGGGACCCTACGAGCAGTACTTC. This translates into CASSQVPGPYEQYF.

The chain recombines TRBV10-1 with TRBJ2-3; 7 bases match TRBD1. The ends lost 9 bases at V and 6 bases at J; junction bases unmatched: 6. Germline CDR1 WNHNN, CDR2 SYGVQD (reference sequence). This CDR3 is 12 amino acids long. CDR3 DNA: TGCGCCAGAGCGAGGGGGCCCGATACGCAGTATTTT. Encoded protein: CARARGPDTQYF.

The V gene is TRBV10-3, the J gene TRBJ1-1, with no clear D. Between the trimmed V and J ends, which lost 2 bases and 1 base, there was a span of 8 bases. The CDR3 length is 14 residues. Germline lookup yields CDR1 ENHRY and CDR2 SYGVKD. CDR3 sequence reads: CAISEPTGNTEAFF. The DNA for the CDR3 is TGTGCCATCAGTGAGCCGACGGGGAACACTGAAGCTTTCTTT.

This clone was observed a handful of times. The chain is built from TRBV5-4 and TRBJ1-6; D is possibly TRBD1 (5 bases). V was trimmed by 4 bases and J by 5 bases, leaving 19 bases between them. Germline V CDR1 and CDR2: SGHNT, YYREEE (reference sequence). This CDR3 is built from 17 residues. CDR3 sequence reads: CASSGVRNRFNNSPLHF. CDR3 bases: TGTGCCAGCAGCGGGGTGAGGAACAGGTTCAATAATTCACCCCTCCACTTT.

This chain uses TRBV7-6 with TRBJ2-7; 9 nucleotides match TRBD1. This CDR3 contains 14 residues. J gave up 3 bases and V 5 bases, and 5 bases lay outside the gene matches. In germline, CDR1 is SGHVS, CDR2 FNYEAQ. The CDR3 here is CASSAQGARYEQYF. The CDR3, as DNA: TGTGCCAGCAGCGCACAGGGGGCCCGCTACGAGCAGTACTTC.